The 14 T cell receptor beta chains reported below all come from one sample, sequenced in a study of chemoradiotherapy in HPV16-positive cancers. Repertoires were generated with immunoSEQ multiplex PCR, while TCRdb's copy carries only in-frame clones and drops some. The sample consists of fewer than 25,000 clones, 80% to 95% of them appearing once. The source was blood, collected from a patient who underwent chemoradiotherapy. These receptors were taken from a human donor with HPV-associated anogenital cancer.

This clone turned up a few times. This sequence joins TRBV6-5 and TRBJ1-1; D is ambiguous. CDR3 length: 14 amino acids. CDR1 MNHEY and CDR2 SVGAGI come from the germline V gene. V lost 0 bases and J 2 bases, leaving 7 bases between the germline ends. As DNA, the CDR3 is TGTGCCAGCAGTTACTCCGAGGTAAACACTGAAGCTTTCTTT. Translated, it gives CASSYSEVNTEAFF.

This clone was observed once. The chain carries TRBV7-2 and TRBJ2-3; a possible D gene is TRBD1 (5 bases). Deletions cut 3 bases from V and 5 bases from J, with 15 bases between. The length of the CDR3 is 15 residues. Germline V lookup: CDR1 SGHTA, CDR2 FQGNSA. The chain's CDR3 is CASSFRGPPGDTQYF. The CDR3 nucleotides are TGTGCCAGCAGCTTTAGGGGCCCACCCGGAGATACGCAGTATTTT.

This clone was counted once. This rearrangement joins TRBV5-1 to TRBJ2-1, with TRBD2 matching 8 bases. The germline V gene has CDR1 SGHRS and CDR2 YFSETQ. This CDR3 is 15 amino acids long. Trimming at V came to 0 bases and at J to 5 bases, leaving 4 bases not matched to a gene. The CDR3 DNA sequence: TGCGCCAGCAGCTTGGAAACGGGACTAGACAATGAGCAGTTCTTC. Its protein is CASSLETGLDNEQFF.

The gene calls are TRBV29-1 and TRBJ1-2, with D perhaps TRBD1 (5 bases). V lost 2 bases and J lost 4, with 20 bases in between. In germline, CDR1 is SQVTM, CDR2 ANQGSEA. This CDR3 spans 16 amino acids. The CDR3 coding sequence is TGCAGCGTTGAAAGGTTCCAGGGACTTACGTCCTATGGCTACACCTTC. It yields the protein CSVERFQGLTSYGYTF.

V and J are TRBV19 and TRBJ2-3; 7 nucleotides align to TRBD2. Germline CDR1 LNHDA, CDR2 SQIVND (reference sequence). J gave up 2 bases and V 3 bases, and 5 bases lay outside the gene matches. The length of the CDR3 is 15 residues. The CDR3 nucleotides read TGTGCCAGTAGTATGCCTAGCGGATCCACAGATACGCAGTATTTT. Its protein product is CASSMPSGSTDTQYF.

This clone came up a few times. The CDR3 reads CASSQGRRDSHYF. Written as DNA, the CDR3 is TGCGCCAGCAGCCAAGGGCGAAGGGACTCTCACTATTTT. The V gene is TRBV4-3, the J gene TRBJ2-3; TRBD2 might be the D (6 bases). V lost 1 base, J lost 15 bases, and 17 bases lay in between. The CDR3 has 13 amino acids. CDR1 is LGHNA and CDR2 is YSLEER in the germline V gene.

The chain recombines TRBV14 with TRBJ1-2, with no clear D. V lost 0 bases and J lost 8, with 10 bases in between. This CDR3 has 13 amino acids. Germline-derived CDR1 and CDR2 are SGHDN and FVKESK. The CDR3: CASSQEGRHGYTF. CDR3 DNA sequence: TGTGCCAGCAGCCAAGAGGGGAGACACGGCTACACCTTC. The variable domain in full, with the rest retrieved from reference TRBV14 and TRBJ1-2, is EAGVTQFPSHSVIEKGQTVTLRCDPISGHDNLYWYRRVMGKEIKFLLHFVKESKQDESGMPNNRFLAERTGGTYSTLKVQPAELEDSGVYFCASSQEGRHGYTFGSGTRLTVV.

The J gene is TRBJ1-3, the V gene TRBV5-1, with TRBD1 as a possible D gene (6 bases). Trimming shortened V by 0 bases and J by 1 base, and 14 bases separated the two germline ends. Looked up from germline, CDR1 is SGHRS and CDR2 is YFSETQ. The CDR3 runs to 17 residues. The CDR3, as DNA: TGCGCCAGCAGCTTGGATTTGGGGGCCTCGTCTGGAAACACCATATATTTT. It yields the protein CASSLDLGASSGNTIYF. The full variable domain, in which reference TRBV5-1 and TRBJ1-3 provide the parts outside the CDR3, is KAGVTQTPRYLIKTRGQQVTLSCSPISGHRSVSWYQQTPGQGLQFLFEYFSETQRNKGNFPGRFSGRQFSNSRSEMNVSTLELGDSALYLCASSLDLGASSGNTIYFGEGSWLTVV.

In DNA form, the CDR3 reads TGTGCCAGCAGTGTAGTGGCGGGGCCTTACAATGAGCAGTTCTTC. It codes for CASSVVAGPYNEQFF. The chain combines TRBV6-4 with TRBJ2-1; D is perhaps TRBD2 (6 bases). Germline CDR1 MRHNA, CDR2 SNTAGT. The V and J ends lost 4 bases and 4 bases respectively, with 14 bases between them. The CDR3 has 15 residues.

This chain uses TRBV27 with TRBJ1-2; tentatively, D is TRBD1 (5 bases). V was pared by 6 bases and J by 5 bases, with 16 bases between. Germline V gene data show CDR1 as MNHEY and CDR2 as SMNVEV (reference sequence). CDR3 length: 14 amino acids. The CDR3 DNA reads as TGTGCCAGCAGACCCCTTTCGACAGTATATGGCTACACCTTC. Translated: CASRPLSTVYGYTF.

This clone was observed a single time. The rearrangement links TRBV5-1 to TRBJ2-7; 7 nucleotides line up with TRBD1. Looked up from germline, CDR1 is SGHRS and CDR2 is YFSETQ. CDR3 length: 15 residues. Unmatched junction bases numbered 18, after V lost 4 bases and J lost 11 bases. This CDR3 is CASSRSSGQTNSEYF. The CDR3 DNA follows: TGCGCCAGCAGCCGAAGCTCGGGACAGACAAATTCGGAGTACTTC. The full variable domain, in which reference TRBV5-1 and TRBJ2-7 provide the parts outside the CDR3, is KAGVTQTPRYLIKTRGQQVTLSCSPISGHRSVSWYQQTPGQGLQFLFEYFSETQRNKGNFPGRFSGRQFSNSRSEMNVSTLELGDSALYLCASSRSSGQTNSEYFGPGTRLTVT.

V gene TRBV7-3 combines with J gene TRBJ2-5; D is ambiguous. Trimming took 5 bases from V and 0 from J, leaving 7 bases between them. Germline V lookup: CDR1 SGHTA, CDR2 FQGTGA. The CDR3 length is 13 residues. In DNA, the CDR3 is TGTGCCAGCAGCCGCGACAACCAAGAGACCCAGTACTTC. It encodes CASSRDNQETQYF.

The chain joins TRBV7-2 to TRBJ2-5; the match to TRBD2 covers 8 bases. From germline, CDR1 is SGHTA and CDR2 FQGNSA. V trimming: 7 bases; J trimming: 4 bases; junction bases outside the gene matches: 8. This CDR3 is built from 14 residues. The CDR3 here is CASIPSGLGETQYF. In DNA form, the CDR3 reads TGTGCCAGCATCCCTAGCGGGCTCGGAGAGACCCAGTACTTC.

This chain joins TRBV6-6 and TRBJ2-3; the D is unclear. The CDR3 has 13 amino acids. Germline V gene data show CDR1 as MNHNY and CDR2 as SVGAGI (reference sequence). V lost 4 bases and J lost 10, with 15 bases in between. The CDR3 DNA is TGTGCCAGCAGTTCCTCTTACCCTCTCGCGCAGTATTTT. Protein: CASSSSYPLAQYF.